These T cell receptor beta chains were read from a single sample in a study of blood T cell repertoires in COVID-19. Assay used: immunoSEQ multiplex PCR; TCRdb lists only in-frame clones, some missing. Of over 85,000 clones listed, 85% are singletons. The sample comprised peripheral blood. All receptors derive from a man in his sixties with acute or convalescent COVID-19. CDR3s include the opening cysteine and the closing phenylalanine or tryptophan. A D gene is named only where the DNA matches it firmly. Clone size is not always given. Where it is, it says once, few, many or a class for expanded clones.

size: .; D: TRBD2; V: TRBV3-1/TRBV3-2; J: TRBJ2-2; CDR3: CASSRYSGRVNTGELFF; DNA: TGTGCCAGCAGCCGATATAGCGGGAGGGTAAACACCGGGGAGCTGTTTTTT
size: .; D: TRBD2; V: TRBV27; J: TRBJ2-7; CDR3: CASSGGLEQYF; DNA: TGTGCCAGTTCGGGAGGTTTAGAGCAGTACTTC
size: .; D: .; V: TRBV27; J: TRBJ1-2; CDR3: CASRTGNNYGYTF; DNA: TGTGCCAGCAGAACAGGGAATAACTATGGCTACACCTTC
size: once; D: TRBD1; V: TRBV19; J: TRBJ2-7; CDR3: CASSARGQGPSYEQYF; DNA: TGTGCCAGTAGTGCAAGGGGGCAGGGGCCCTCCTACGAGCAGTACTTC
size: .; D: .; V: TRBV24-1; J: TRBJ2-1; CDR3: CATSDLDYREQFF; DNA: TGTGCCACCAGTGACCTGGACTATCGGGAGCAGTTCTTC
size: .; D: .; V: TRBV5-1; J: TRBJ2-5; CDR3: CASSLAGGGETQYF; DNA: TGCGCCAGCAGCTTGGCGGGGGGCGGGGAGACCCAGTACTTC
size: .; D: .; V: TRBV4-1; J: TRBJ1-1; CDR3: CASSQGGRIFEAFF; DNA: TGCGCCAGCAGCCAAGGAGGCCGGATCTTTGAAGCTTTCTTT
size: .; D: .; V: TRBV20-1; J: TRBJ2-7; CDR3: CSATESSEQYF; DNA: TGCAGTGCCACAGAGTCAAGCGAGCAGTACTTC
size: .; D: TRBD2; V: TRBV7-2; J: TRBJ2-7; CDR3: CASSLDRTSGKYEQYF; DNA: TGTGCCAGCAGCTTAGACCGGACTAGCGGGAAGTACGAGCAGTACTTC
size: .; D: .; V: TRBV5-4; J: TRBJ2-5; CDR3: CASSPPAGEARETQYF; DNA: TGTGCCAGCAGCCCGCCTGCGGGCGAAGCTAGAGAGACCCAGTACTTC
size: .; D: .; V: TRBV2; J: TRBJ1-4; CDR3: CASSTGTHEKLFF; DNA: TGTGCCAGCAGCACCGGGACACATGAAAAACTGTTTTTT
size: .; D: TRBD1; V: TRBV18; J: TRBJ1-1; CDR3: CASSSPQGERYTEAFF; DNA: TGTGCCAGCTCATCCCCACAGGGGGAGAGGTACACTGAAGCTTTCTTT
size: .; D: TRBD2; V: TRBV5-1; J: TRBJ2-3; CDR3: CASSSAGGILNTQYF; DNA: TGCGCCAGCAGCTCAGCGGGAGGGATCTTGAATACGCAGTATTTT
size: .; D: TRBD1; V: TRBV6-5; J: TRBJ1-2; CDR3: CASRRGQGYGYTF; DNA: TGTGCCAGCAGGAGGGGACAGGGCTATGGCTACACCTTC
size: .; D: .; V: TRBV11-2; J: TRBJ2-7; CDR3: CASSLIIARTGRGVEQYF; DNA: TGTGCCAGCAGCTTAATTATCGCGAGGACTGGGAGGGGGGTCGAGCAGTACTTC
size: .; D: TRBD2; V: TRBV27; J: TRBJ2-3; CDR3: CASRPQLAGRTDTQYF; DNA: TGTGCCAGCAGACCTCAACTAGCGGGACGTACAGATACGCAGTATTTT
size: .; D: .; V: TRBV9; J: TRBJ2-2; CDR3: CASSLGPLVTGELFF; DNA: TGTGCCAGCAGCCTGGGCCCCCTGGTAACCGGGGAGCTGTTTTTT
size: .; D: .; V: TRBV5-8; J: TRBJ2-2; CDR3: CASSLGQLVTGELFF; DNA: TGTGCCAGCAGCTTGGGCCAATTAGTCACCGGGGAGCTGTTTTTT
size: .; D: .; V: TRBV6-5; J: TRBJ2-2; CDR3: CASTHRDFSTGELFF; DNA: TGTGCCAGCACCCACCGGGACTTCTCAACCGGGGAGCTGTTTTTT
size: .; D: .; V: TRBV5-4; J: TRBJ1-4; CDR3: CASSLDRASGKLFF; DNA: TGTGCCAGCAGCTTGGACAGGGCCTCAGGAAAACTGTTTTTT
size: many; D: TRBD1; V: TRBV9; J: TRBJ2-7; CDR3: CASSGRGGTGTEQYF; DNA: TGTGCCAGCAGCGGAAGGGGTGGGACAGGGACCGAGCAGTACTTC
size: few; D: TRBD2; V: TRBV5-6; J: TRBJ2-1; CDR3: CASSFGGLALNEQFF; DNA: TGTGCCAGCAGCTTTGGTGGACTAGCGCTAAATGAGCAGTTCTTC
size: .; D: .; V: TRBV6-5; J: TRBJ2-7; CDR3: CASSYSHRREYEQYF; DNA: TGTGCCAGCAGTTACTCGCACAGGAGGGAATACGAGCAGTACTTC
size: few; D: .; V: TRBV7-9; J: TRBJ1-6; CDR3: CASSLGSRLSYNSPLHF; DNA: TGTGCCAGCAGCTTAGGGAGCCGTCTCTCCTATAATTCACCCCTCCACTTT
size: .; D: TRBD1; V: TRBV29-1; J: TRBJ2-3; CDR3: CSVDGTGGTDTQYF; DNA: TGCAGCGTGGATGGGACAGGGGGGACAGATACGCAGTATTTT
size: few; D: .; V: TRBV6-1; J: TRBJ2-7; CDR3: CASSEAAGNEQYF; DNA: TGTGCCAGCAGTGAAGCGGCAGGGAACGAGCAGTACTTC
size: few; D: .; V: TRBV2; J: TRBJ1-1; CDR3: CASSRMFGDTEAFF; DNA: TGTGCCAGCAGCCGAATGTTCGGGGACACTGAAGCTTTCTTT
size: .; D: .; V: TRBV12-5; J: TRBJ1-2; CDR3: CASGLEHGQFYGYTF; DNA: TGTGCTAGTGGTTTGGAACATGGACAGTTTTATGGCTACACCTTC